Here is one T cell receptor beta chain with its context. The antigen is undetermined. The sample originates from a study of CD8 T cells in ankylosing spondylitis. With V trimmed by 5 bases and J by 4 bases, 7 bases remained unmatched. Germline CDR1 SGHTA, CDR2 FQGNSA. The CDR3 runs to 16 residues. Making use of molecular barcodes, quantitative 5'-RACE generated TCR beta libraries. TCRdb ran MiXCR on the 5' RACE reads and lists one entry per CDR3 protein. In the table there are roughly 230,000 distinct CDR3 sequences, more than 15% of which are singletons. Study-wide points: Previous work reported some of these motif variants in the synovial fluid and blood of reactive arthritis. Made up of 7 to 9 highly homologous variants, a TCR beta motif appeared characteristic of ankylosing spondylitis blood. Reportedly, disease-linked clones are significantly enriched in ankylosing spondylitis patients' matched synovial fluid.

The chain has TRBV7-2 and TRBJ2-7; 14 bases align to TRBD2. The sequencing sample was made of blood, either unsorted or a sorted T cell fraction (not recorded which). The clonotype comes from a male donor with ankylosing spondylitis or in good health (not recorded which). CDR3 sequence: CASSPPGTSGGYEQYF. The CDR3, as DNA: TGTGCCAGCAGCCCCCCCGGGACTAGCGGGGGTTACGAGCAGTACTTC.